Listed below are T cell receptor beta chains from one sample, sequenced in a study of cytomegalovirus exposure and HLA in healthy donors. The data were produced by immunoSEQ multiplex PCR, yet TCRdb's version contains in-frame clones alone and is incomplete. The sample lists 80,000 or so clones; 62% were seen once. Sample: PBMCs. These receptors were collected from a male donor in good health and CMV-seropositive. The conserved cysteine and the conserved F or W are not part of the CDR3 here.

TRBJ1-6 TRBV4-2 ASSQDQRGSPLH
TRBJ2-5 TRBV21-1 GPPSRRIQETQY
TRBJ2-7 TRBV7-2 ASSSSVSYEQY
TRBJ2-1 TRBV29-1 SVEHGGSSYNEQF
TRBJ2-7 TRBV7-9 ASSPPSYEQY
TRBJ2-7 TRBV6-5 ASSRSGGAGEQY
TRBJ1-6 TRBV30 AWSGSNNSPLH
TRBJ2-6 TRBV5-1 ASSLDGSGANVLT
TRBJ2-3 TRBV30 AWSAGTLQGGTDTQY
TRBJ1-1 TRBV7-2 ASRTGTGATF
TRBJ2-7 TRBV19 ASTTGTGSYEQY
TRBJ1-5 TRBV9 ASRREPDGNQPQH
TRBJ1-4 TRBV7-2 ASSPGTGGVGNEKLF
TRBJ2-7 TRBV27 ASSLTAGEQY
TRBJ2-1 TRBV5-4 ASRTDRVSNEQF
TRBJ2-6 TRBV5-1 ASSGTSSSGANVLT
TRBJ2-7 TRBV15 ATSRDRHYEQY
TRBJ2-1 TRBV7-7 ASSATSGTGNEQF
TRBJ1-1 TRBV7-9 ASSYGQGGLNTEAF
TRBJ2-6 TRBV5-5 ASSSGPGQGGSGANVLT
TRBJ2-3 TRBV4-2 ASSQISGGADTQY
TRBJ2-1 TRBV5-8 ASSFGQILPSEQF
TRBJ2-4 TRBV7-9 ASSLAGGKNIQY
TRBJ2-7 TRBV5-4 ASSSGTGAYEQY
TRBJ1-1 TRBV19 ASSIDPFRTGGTEAF
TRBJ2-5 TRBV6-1 ASRLAGVGETQY
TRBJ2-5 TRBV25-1 ASNGQGGTQY
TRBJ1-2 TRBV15 ATSSEGGIKQGFYGYT
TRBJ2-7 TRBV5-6 ASSLAGGSSGRARYEQY
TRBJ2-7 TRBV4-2 ASSQRQGNEQY
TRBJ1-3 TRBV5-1 PSSLGGGSGNTIY
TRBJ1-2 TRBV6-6 ASSPGKDYGYT
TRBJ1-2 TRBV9 ASSPSPGQGYSDDFWRRGYT
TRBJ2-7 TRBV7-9 ASSLVAQSRGYEQY
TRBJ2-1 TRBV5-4 ASSSGQGAKQF